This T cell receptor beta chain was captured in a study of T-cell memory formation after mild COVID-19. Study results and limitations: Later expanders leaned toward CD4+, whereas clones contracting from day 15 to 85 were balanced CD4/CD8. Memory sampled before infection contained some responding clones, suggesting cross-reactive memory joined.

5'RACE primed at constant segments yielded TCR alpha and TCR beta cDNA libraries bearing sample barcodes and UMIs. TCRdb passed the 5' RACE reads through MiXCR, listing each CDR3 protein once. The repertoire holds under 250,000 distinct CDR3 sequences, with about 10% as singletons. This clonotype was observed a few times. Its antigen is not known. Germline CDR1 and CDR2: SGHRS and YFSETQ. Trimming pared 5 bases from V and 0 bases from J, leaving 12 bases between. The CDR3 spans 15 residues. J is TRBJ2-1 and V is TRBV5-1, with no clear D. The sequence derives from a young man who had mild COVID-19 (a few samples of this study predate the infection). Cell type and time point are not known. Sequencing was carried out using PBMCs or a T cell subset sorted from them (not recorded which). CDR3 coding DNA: TGCGCCAGCAGTACTGGACGGACCTCCTACAATGAGCAGTTCTTC. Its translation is CASSTGRTSYNEQFF.